This section outlines one TCR beta chain sequence together with its context. The antigen is unknown. The sample is drawn from a study of beta chain features in type 1 diabetes. The overall study: The patients were much like the healthy donors in age, gender and cell yields. Findings of the study overall: Shorter TCRB CDR3s, moderately but significantly so, were found in Type 1 diabetes patients in all four CD4+ subsets. It was not settled here whether HLA type affects TCRB rearrangement. Individuals with type 1 diabetes displayed fewer insertions and more deletions at VDJ junctions.

Per germline, CDR1 SQVTM and CDR2 ANQGSEA. Trimming at V came to 6 bases and at J to 2 bases, leaving 9 bases not matched to a gene. CDR3 length: 14 amino acids. Expressed TCRB transcripts got sequenced, as all isolated RNA was reverse transcribed. The assay was immunoSEQ multiplex PCR, and TCRdb's table has in-frame clones only and misses some. The repertoire holds a few hundred thousand clones, with roughly 11% as singletons. The specimen was central memory CD4+ T cells from blood. V and J are TRBV29-1 and TRBJ2-5, with 7 bases fitting TRBD1. This TCR derives from a man aged 18 to 29 in good health. CDR3 sequence reads: CSVAGTASQETQYF. The CDR3 DNA sequence: TGCAGCGTGGCCGGGACAGCCTCTCAAGAGACCCAGTACTTC.